Presented here are 8 T cell receptor beta chains from one specimen sequenced in a study of T-cell memory formation after mild COVID-19. TCRdb ran MiXCR on the 5' RACE reads and lists one entry per CDR3 protein. The sample includes 340,000 or so distinct CDR3 sequences, approximately 13% of them seen just once. Material for sequencing was PBMCs or a T cell subset sorted from them (not recorded which). These receptors originate from a man between 18 and 35 years old who had mild COVID-19 (a few samples of this study predate the infection). Cell type and time point are not known.

At least ten counts were recorded for this clonotype. This chain joins TRBV9 and TRBJ1-1; D possibly corresponds to TRBD1 (5 bases). Germline CDR1 is SGDLS and CDR2 is YYNGEE. V was shortened by 10 bases and J by 5 bases, with 18 bases between the two germline ends. The length of the CDR3 is 13 residues. The CDR3 DNA reads as TGTGCCTCAGCGACGGGGGTCGAGACTGAAGCTTTCTTT. It codes for CASATGVETEAFF.

V is TRBV4-2 and J is TRBJ1-6; D is perhaps TRBD1 (6 bases). The V end lost 4 bases, the J end lost 8 bases, and 18 bases lay between the germline ends. The CDR3 is made up of 16 amino acids. CDR1 LGHNA and CDR2 YNFKEQ come from the germline V gene. This CDR3 reads CASSLRAGEIDSPLHF. The CDR3 region has the DNA TGTGCCAGCAGCCTAAGGGCAGGGGAGATCGATTCACCCCTCCACTTT.

The gene calls are TRBV6-6 and TRBJ2-3; possible D gene TRBD1, 6 bases. V dropped 4 bases and J dropped 6 bases, with 20 bases sitting between them. CDR1 is MNHNY and CDR2 is SVGAGI in the germline V gene (reference sequence). The CDR3 has 16 residues. This CDR3 is CASSSSIQGIGDTQYF. CDR3 in DNA: TGTGCCAGCAGTTCCTCTATACAGGGTATCGGGGATACGCAGTATTTT.

The genes are TRBV7-9 and TRBJ2-5; D unresolved. The CDR3 contains 12 residues. Trimming took 2 bases from V and 3 from J, leaving 4 bases between them. In germline, CDR1 is SEHNR, CDR2 FQNEAQ (reference sequence). CDR3: CASSLLEETQYF. The CDR3, as DNA: TGTGCCAGCAGCTTACTCGAAGAGACCCAGTACTTC.

This clonotype has at least ten counts. V usage is TRBV12-3 or TRBV12-4 and J usage is TRBJ2-5, with 7 bases identical to TRBD1. V trimming: 5 bases; J trimming: 6 bases; junction bases outside the gene matches: 6. The CDR3 has 13 amino acids. CDR3 DNA sequence: TGTGCCAGCAGTGGGACAGCACGGAAGACCCAGTACTTC. Translating gives CASSGTARKTQYF.

The genes are TRBV19 and TRBJ1-5; no reliable D call. Germline CDR1 reads LNHDA; CDR2 reads SQIVND (reference sequence). There are 13 residues in the CDR3. Trimming took 1 base from V and 7 from J, leaving 8 bases between them. The CDR3 region is CASSIGLYQPQHF. In DNA form, the CDR3 reads TGTGCCAGTAGTATAGGGCTATACCAGCCCCAGCATTTT.

This clonotype was seen more than once but under ten times. V usage is TRBV20-1 and J usage is TRBJ2-1; 15 bases fit TRBD2. V lost 3 bases, J lost 2 bases, and 2 bases stayed unmatched. CDR3 size: 16 residues. From germline, CDR1 is DFQATT and CDR2 SNEGSKA (reference sequence). The CDR3 nucleotides read TGCAGTGCTAGCGGGACTAGCGGGGGGCCCTACAATGAGCAGTTCTTC. Encoded protein: CSASGTSGGPYNEQFF.

The table lists this clonotype with a few counts. The chain carries TRBV6-5 and TRBJ2-7; D is perhaps TRBD1 or TRBD2 (6 bases each). The CDR3 covers 13 residues. Germline values: CDR1 MNHEY, CDR2 SVGAGI. The V and J ends lost 7 bases and 6 bases respectively, with 16 bases between them. CDR3 residues: CASTQTGRSEQYF. The CDR3 DNA reads TGTGCCAGCACCCAAACAGGGAGGTCCGAGCAGTACTTC.